What follows are 13 T cell receptor beta chains derived from one specimen sequenced in a study of PD-1 blockade in classical Hodgkin lymphoma (dated by TCRdb to 2020 to 2022). The library was made by the immunoSEQ multiplex PCR assay. What TCRdb holds here is the immuneACCESS table cut down to in-frame rearrangements. Part of the clones is not present; checked against another copy, under half of the missing clones reflect an unresolved V gene, and the others are unexplained. The sample table contains tens of thousands of clones; only one count was recorded for roughly 93% of them. The leading ten clones occupy roughly 5% of the sample. This sample's time point label indicates: newly diagnosed, previously untreated cHL patient sample. Sequenced sample: peripheral blood mononuclear cells (PBMCs). These receptors were obtained from a human donor with classical Hodgkin lymphoma.

The chain employs TRBV18 and TRBJ1-5; D might be TRBD1 (6 bases). The V end was cut by 3 bases, the J end by 6 bases, with 12 bases between. The CDR3 is 14 residues long. CDR1 is KGHSH, CDR2 LQKENI, per germline. CDR3 sequence (DNA): TGTGCCAGCTCACCCACCAGGGGAGGTCAGCCCCAGCATTTT. Translation gives CASSPTRGGQPQHF.

This clone was seen just once. V gene TRBV9 combines with J gene TRBJ1-1; TRBD1 might be the D (6 bases). CDR3 length equals 15 residues. Germline-derived CDR1 and CDR2 are SGDLS and YYNGEE. The germline V and J ends were trimmed by 1 base and 3 bases, with 13 bases remaining between them. The CDR3 here is CASSVTGLSDTEAFF. CDR3 nucleotides: TGTGCCAGCAGCGTAACAGGGTTGAGCGACACTGAAGCTTTCTTT.

In this sample, this clone turned up once. V is TRBV11-3 and J is TRBJ2-7, with D unclear. The CDR3 contains 13 residues. Germline assignment: CDR1 SGHNT and CDR2 YENEEA. Trimming took off 0 bases at V and 5 bases at J, with 8 bases between the two ends. CDR3 region: CASSLDMMDEQYF. The CDR3 region has the DNA TGTGCCAGCAGCTTAGATATGATGGACGAGCAGTACTTC.

The gene calls are TRBV27 and TRBJ1-1; D might be TRBD1 (6 bases). CDR3 length: 14 residues. Germline loops: CDR1 MNHEY, CDR2 SMNVEV (reference sequence). V shed 5 bases and J shed 1 base, with 11 bases lying between them. CDR3 in amino acids: CASSKQGRNTEAFF. For the CDR3, the DNA is TGTGCCAGCAGTAAACAGGGAAGGAACACTGAAGCTTTCTTT.

This chain joins TRBV5-4 and TRBJ2-7; 9 nucleotides agree with TRBD1. The CDR3 extends over 15 amino acids. The V segment lost 0 bases and the J segment 1 base; nucleotides outside the gene matches: 2. Germline V gene data show CDR1 as SGHNT and CDR2 as YYREEE (reference sequence). As DNA, the CDR3 is TGTGCCAGCAGCTTGGCCGGGACAGGGTCCTACGAGCAGTACTTC. It encodes CASSLAGTGSYEQYF.

In this sample, this clone turned up once. In DNA form, the CDR3 reads TGTGCCAGCAGCTCCGGCGACAGGGGGCTGGCAGATACGCAGTATTTT. Its translation: CASSSGDRGLADTQYF. The chain recombines TRBV7-3 with TRBJ2-3; 10 positions match TRBD1. CDR1 and CDR2 from the germline V gene are SGHTA and FQGTGA. The V and J ends lost 4 bases and 4 bases, in that order; junction bases with no gene match: 8. This CDR3 is built from 16 residues.

The CDR3 DNA reads TGCAGTGCTAGAGAAGTAGATGGCTACACCTTC. Amino acids: CSAREVDGYTF. V is TRBV20-1 and J is TRBJ1-2, with D hard to call. The ends were cut back, 0 bases at V and 6 bases at J, with 5 bases in the middle. The CDR3 covers 11 residues. The germline V gene encodes CDR1 DFQATT and CDR2 SNEGSKA (reference sequence).

The chain uses TRBV19 and TRBJ2-3, with TRBD2 matching over 10 bases. The CDR3 has 14 residues. Trimming removed 4 bases from V and 3 bases from J; junction bases left unmatched: 1. CDR1 is LNHDA, CDR2 SQIVND, per germline (reference sequence). The CDR3 loop reads CASSKLAGTDTQYF. CDR3 bases: TGTGCCAGTAGTAAACTAGCGGGGACAGATACGCAGTATTTT.

V is TRBV27 and J is TRBJ2-7; D is ambiguous. V was clipped by 5 bases and J by 3 bases, with 20 bases between them. The CDR3 contains 16 residues. The germline gives CDR1 MNHEY, CDR2 SMNVEV (reference sequence). Written as DNA, the CDR3 is TGTGCCAGCAGTCCCCTTAGTGGACGGGTAGACTACGAGCAGTACTTC. This sequence encodes CASSPLSGRVDYEQYF.

The genes are TRBV27 and TRBJ2-1; D is possibly TRBD1 or TRBD2 (5 bases each). The CDR3 loop spans 12 amino acids. V shed 9 bases and J shed 8 bases, with 14 bases lying between them. Germline V gene data show CDR1 as MNHEY and CDR2 as SMNVEV (reference sequence). Here the CDR3 reads CARQDCRYEQFF. For the CDR3, the DNA is TGTGCCAGACAGGACTGCCGATATGAGCAGTTCTTC.

V gene TRBV2 combines with J gene TRBJ2-1, with D uncertain. The CDR3 loop spans 14 amino acids. Germline V CDR1 and CDR2: SNHLY, FYNNEI. The V end was cut by 9 bases, the J end by 2 bases, with 14 bases between. The CDR3 nucleotides read TGTGCCAGTGCGGAGAGAGCCGCCTACAATGAGCAGTTCTTC. Protein: CASAERAAYNEQFF. The full variable domain, rest sourced from reference TRBV2 and TRBJ2-1, is EPEVTQTPSHQVTQMGQEVILRCVPISNHLYFYWYRQILGQKVEFLVSFYNNEISEKSEIFDDQFSVERPDGSNFTLKIRSTKLEDSAMYFCASAERAAYNEQFFGPGTRLTVL.

On this clone itself: The junction differs from germline at one of its ends, possibly a read error. The V gene is TRBV27, the J gene TRBJ2-7; 8 bases align to TRBD1. Germline lookup yields CDR1 MNHEY and CDR2 SMNVEV (reference sequence). The CDR3 extends over 12 amino acids. The CDR3 nucleotides read TGTGCCAGCAGTTCAGGACAGGGAAACCCCGTCTTC. Translating it yields CASSSGQGNPVF.

The V call is TRBV6-5, the J call TRBJ2-1, with 11 positions matching TRBD2. Germline V gene lookup returns CDR1 MNHEY and CDR2 SVGAGI. The CDR3 consists of 12 residues. With V trimmed by 8 bases and J by 14 bases, 8 bases remained unmatched. The CDR3 spells CASAIAGGEKFF. In DNA, the CDR3 is TGTGCCAGCGCCATAGCGGGAGGGGAAAAGTTCTTC.